This T cell receptor (beta chain) is drawn from a study of radiotherapy plus CTLA-4 blockade in lung cancer. About the research overall: Among patients, approximately 19% showed objective responses, and roughly 30% had disease control. Study results and caveats: Researchers report tumor-derived TCR clones expanding in blood after radiotherapy plus ipilimumab. Alongside interferon-beta, early blood T cell clone dynamics were reportedly the best predictor of response.

Assay: immunoSEQ multiplex PCR; the TCRdb copy retains only in-frame clones and omits some. The sample carries around 70,000 clones, under 85% recorded once. Germline loops: CDR1 SGHDT, CDR2 YYEEEE. The CDR3 covers 18 residues. Unmatched junction bases numbered 4, after V lost 0 bases and J lost 1 base. Alongside CTLA-4 blockade with ipilimumab, patients with chemo-refractory metastatic non-small-cell lung cancer received focal radiation. As concerns this clone: Its antigen is not identified. Other DNA sequences within the sample encode an identical CDR3.

The receptor comes from a human donor with non-small cell lung cancer who had a partial response to radiotherapy plus ipilimumab. The material was peripheral blood, obtained from a patient treated with radiotherapy plus ipilimumab. This chain connects TRBV5-6 to TRBJ2-2, with 12 nucleotides matching TRBD2. The CDR3 sequence: CASSLGLAGGLNTGELFF. CDR3 in DNA: TGTGCCAGCAGCTTGGGGCTAGCGGGAGGGCTGAACACCGGGGAGCTGTTTTTT.